This TCR beta chain was retrieved from a study of shared clonotypes between healthy human individuals. Sequencing was performed with immunoSEQ multiplex PCR; in TCRdb, only in-frame clones are kept and a portion is missing. The sample lists about 2.1 million clones, over 85% occurring once. CDR1 and CDR2 (germline): SEHNR, FQNEAQ (reference sequence). This CDR3 contains 15 residues. The ends were cut back, 4 bases at V and 7 bases at J, with 17 bases in the middle. The naive CD8 population came from CD45RO-negative cells selected for CCR7, without terminally differentiated effector memory CD45RA+ cells. All donors qualified as healthy HIV-negative adults and had experienced no recent acute infections or vaccinations.

The rearrangement joins TRBV7-9 to TRBJ2-1; weak D call: TRBD2 (6 bases). Sequencing used naive CD8+ T cells from PBMCs. The sequence was collected from a young man in good health. Some clones in this sample may be carry-over from other donors' samples. The CDR3 DNA follows: TGTGCCAGCAGCTCGCGGGTCACTGCGGGGAATGAGCAGTTCTTC. Its protein product is CASSSRVTAGNEQFF.